Below, 13 T cell receptor beta chains from the same sample are listed, as sequenced in a study of cytomegalovirus exposure and HLA in healthy donors. Use of 60 Vbeta and 13 Jbeta primers characterized the PCR. Repertoires were generated with immunoSEQ multiplex PCR, while TCRdb's copy carries only in-frame clones and drops some. The sample holds 90,000 to 130,000 clones, around 80% seen once. Material for sequencing was PBMCs. Every receptor here comes from a woman aged 60-75 years in good health and CMV-seropositive.

The rearrangement links TRBV7-3 to TRBJ1-5; TRBD1 matches 10 bases. Germline V gene data show CDR1 as SGHTA and CDR2 as FQGTGA. The CDR3 has 16 amino acids. With 8 bases clipped from V and 4 bases from J, the junction kept 11 bases outside the gene matches. In DNA form, the CDR3 reads TGTGCCAGCCTAGGGAGGGACAGGGGCCTTAATCAGCCCCAGCATTTT. It encodes CASLGRDRGLNQPQHF.

The chain couples TRBV30 to TRBJ1-4, with TRBD1 identical over 9 bases. V lost 7 bases to trimming and J lost 7 bases; unmatched junction nucleotides: 4. Germline V gives CDR1 GTSNPN, CDR2 SVGIG (reference sequence). The length of the CDR3 is 12 residues. CDR3 coding DNA: TGTGCCTATGGGACAGGGAGTGAAAAACTGTTTTTT. Its protein product is CAYGTGSEKLFF.

This clone was found once. The chain uses TRBV18 and TRBJ2-7, with 7 bases matching TRBD2. Per germline, CDR1 KGHSH and CDR2 LQKENI. Unmatched junction bases numbered 11, after V lost 5 bases and J lost 7 bases. The CDR3 is made up of 14 amino acids. CDR3 loop: CASSVDPGLREQYF. CDR3 in DNA: TGTGCCAGCTCAGTAGACCCGGGACTAAGGGAGCAGTACTTC. Together with reference TRBV18 and TRBJ2-7, the CDR3 gives the full variable domain: NAGVMQNPRHLVRRRGQEARLRCSPMKGHSHVYWYRQLPEEGLKFMVYLQKENIIDESGMPKERFSAEFPKEGPSILRIQQVVRGDSAAYFCASSVDPGLREQYFGPGTRLTVT.

This clone was counted a few times. This chain links TRBV7-2 with TRBJ2-7; perhaps TRBD2 as D (6 bases). Trimming removed 5 bases from V and 4 bases from J, with 12 bases in between. This CDR3 has 13 amino acids. Germline V CDR1 and CDR2: SGHTA, FQGNSA. This chain's CDR3 is CASSPTSRYEQYF. CDR3 nucleotides: TGTGCCAGCAGCCCTACTAGCCGGTACGAGCAGTACTTC.

This clone was detected once. The CDR3 sequence is CASRDRGHYGYTF. DNA for the CDR3: TGCGCCAGCCGGGACAGGGGACACTATGGCTACACCTTC. The gene calls are TRBV5-1 and TRBJ1-2, with TRBD1 matching 10 bases. The ends lost 7 bases at V and 3 bases at J; junction bases unmatched: 3. The germline CDR1 and CDR2 sequences are SGHRS and YFSETQ. The CDR3 consists of 13 residues.

The chain recombines TRBV5-1 with TRBJ2-7; TRBD1 aligns across 7 bases. V dropped 3 bases and J dropped 0; count of bases not matched to a gene: 3. The germline CDR1 and CDR2 sequences are SGHRS and YFSETQ. The CDR3 sequence is 14 residues long. The CDR3 sequence: CASSSQGTSYEQYF. The CDR3 region has the DNA TGCGCCAGCAGCTCACAGGGGACCTCCTACGAGCAGTACTTC.

The CDR3 region has the DNA TGTGCCAGCAGTGAAGCGCGGAACTATGGCTACACCTTC. Translation: CASSEARNYGYTF. The chain employs TRBV6-1 and TRBJ1-2; no definite D call. The CDR3 contains 13 residues. The germline V gene has CDR1 MNHNS and CDR2 SASEGT. V was pared by 0 bases and J by 2 bases, with 4 bases between.

This sequence joins TRBV5-1 and TRBJ2-7, with D hard to call. Germline values: CDR1 SGHRS, CDR2 YFSETQ. Trimming removed 5 bases from V and 0 bases from J, with 9 bases in between. The CDR3 length is 13 residues. CDR3 protein: CASRPTSSYEQYF. For the CDR3, the DNA is TGCGCCAGCAGACCCACCAGCTCCTACGAGCAGTACTTC.

This rearrangement joins TRBV10-3 to TRBJ1-3; maybe TRBD1 (5 bases). Between the trimmed V and J ends, which lost 8 bases and 2 bases, there was a span of 16 bases. The germline CDR1 and CDR2 sequences are ENHRY and SYGVKD. CDR3 length equals 15 residues. CDR3 sequence: CAIGQDIGAGNTIYF. CDR3 coding DNA: TGTGCCATCGGTCAGGACATTGGCGCTGGAAACACCATATATTTT.

V is TRBV28 and J is TRBJ1-5, with D possibly being TRBD1 (6 bases). V lost 6 bases and J lost 6, with 12 bases in between. The CDR3 is 13 amino acids. Germline CDR1 and CDR2: MDHEN and SYDVKM. CDR3 amino acids: CASSYGTLQPQHF. The CDR3 coding sequence is TGTGCCAGCAGCTACGGGACACTTCAGCCCCAGCATTTT.

This sequence joins TRBV18 and TRBJ1-1, with a weak D call TRBD1 (5 bases). The CDR3 is 16 residues long. The ends were cut back, 0 bases at V and 1 base at J, with 12 bases in the middle. Germline-derived CDR1 and CDR2 are KGHSH and LQKENI. The CDR3 here is CASSPPWGTQNTEAFF. The CDR3 nucleotides read TGTGCCAGCTCACCACCCTGGGGCACACAGAACACTGAAGCTTTCTTT.

V and J are TRBV7-3 and TRBJ2-3, with 10 bases aligning to TRBD2. Germline V gene lookup returns CDR1 SGHTA and CDR2 FQGTGA. The CDR3 runs 15 residues. The V gene end was trimmed by 2 bases and the J gene end by 5 bases; junction bases not matched to a gene: 4. CDR3 sequence (DNA): TGTGCCAGCAGCTTAGAAAGCGGGAGGGGAGATACGCAGTATTTT. The encoded protein is CASSLESGRGDTQYF. The variable domain in full, with the rest retrieved from reference TRBV7-3 and TRBJ2-3, is GAGVSQTPSNKVTEKGKYVELRCDPISGHTALYWYRQSLGQGPEFLIYFQGTGAADDSGLPNDRFFAVRPEGSVSTLKIQRTERGDSAVYLCASSLESGRGDTQYFGPGTRLTVL.

J is TRBJ2-1 and V is TRBV21-1; the table's D call, TRBD1, has no DNA check behind it. TRBV21-1 is a listed pseudogene. The CDR3 totals 16 residues. The CDR3 sequence: CASRNRRDRTDNEQFF. CDR3 nucleotides: TGTGCCAGCAGGAATAGACGGGACAGGACGGACAATGAGCAGTTCTTC.